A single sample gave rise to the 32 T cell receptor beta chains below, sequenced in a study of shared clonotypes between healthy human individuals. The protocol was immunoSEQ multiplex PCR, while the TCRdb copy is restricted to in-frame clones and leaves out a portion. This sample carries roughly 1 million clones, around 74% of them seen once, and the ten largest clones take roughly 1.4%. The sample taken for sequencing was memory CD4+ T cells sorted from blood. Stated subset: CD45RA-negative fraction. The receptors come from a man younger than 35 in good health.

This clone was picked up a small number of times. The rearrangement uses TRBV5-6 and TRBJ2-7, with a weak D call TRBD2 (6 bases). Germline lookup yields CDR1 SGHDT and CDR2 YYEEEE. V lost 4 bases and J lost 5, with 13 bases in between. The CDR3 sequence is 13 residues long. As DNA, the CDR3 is TGTGCCAGCAGCCGTGGGGGGTCCCACGAGCAGTACTTC. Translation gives CASSRGGSHEQYF.

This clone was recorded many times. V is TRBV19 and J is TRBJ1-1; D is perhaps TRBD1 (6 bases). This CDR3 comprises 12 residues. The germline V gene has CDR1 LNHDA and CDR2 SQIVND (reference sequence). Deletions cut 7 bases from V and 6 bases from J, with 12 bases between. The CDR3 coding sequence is TGTGCCAGTAATACAGGGCGGCCTGAAGCTTTCTTT. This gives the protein CASNTGRPEAFF.

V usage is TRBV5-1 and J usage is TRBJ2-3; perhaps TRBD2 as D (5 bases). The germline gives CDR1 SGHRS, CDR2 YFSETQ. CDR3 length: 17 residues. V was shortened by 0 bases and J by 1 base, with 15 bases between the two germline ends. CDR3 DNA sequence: TGCGCCAGCAGCTTGGTGGGTCCGGAGAGGGGCACAGATACGCAGTATTTT. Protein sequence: CASSLVGPERGTDTQYF.

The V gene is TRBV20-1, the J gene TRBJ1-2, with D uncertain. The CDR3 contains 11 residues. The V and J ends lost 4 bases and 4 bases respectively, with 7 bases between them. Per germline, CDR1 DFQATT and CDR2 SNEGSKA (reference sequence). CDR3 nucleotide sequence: TGCAGTGCTACGGTCAGCTATGGCTACACCTTC. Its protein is CSATVSYGYTF.

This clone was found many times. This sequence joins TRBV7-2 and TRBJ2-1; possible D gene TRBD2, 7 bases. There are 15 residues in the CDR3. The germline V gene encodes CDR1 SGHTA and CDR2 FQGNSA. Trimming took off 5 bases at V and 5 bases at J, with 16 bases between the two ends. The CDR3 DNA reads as TGTGCCAGCAGCGTCTTGGCGGGGGCAAACAATGAGCAGTTCTTC. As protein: CASSVLAGANNEQFF.

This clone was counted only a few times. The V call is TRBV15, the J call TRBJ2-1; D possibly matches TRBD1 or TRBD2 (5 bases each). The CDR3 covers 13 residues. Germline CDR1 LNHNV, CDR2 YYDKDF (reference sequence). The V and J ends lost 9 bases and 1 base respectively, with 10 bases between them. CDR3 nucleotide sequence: TGTGCCACGGGGGAGTTTTCCTACAATGAGCAGTTCTTC. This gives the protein CATGEFSYNEQFF.

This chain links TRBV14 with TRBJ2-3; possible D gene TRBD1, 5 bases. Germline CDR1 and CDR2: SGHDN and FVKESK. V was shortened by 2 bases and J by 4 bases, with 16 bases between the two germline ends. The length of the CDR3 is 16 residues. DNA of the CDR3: TGTGCCAGCAGCCAAAGGGGCGGCCAGACCCCAGATACGCAGTATTTT. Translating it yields CASSQRGGQTPDTQYF.

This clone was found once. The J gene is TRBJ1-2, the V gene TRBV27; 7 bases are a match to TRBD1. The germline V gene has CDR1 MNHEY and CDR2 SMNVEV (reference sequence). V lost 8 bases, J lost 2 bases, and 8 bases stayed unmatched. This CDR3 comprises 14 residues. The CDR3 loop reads CASGYAGGNYGYTF. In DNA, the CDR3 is TGTGCCAGCGGCTACGCAGGGGGGAACTATGGCTACACCTTC.

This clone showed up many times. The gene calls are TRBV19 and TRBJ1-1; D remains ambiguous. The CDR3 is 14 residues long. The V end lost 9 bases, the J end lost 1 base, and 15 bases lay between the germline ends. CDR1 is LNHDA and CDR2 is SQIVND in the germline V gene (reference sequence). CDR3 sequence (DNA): TGTGCCAGCAGCCTCAGGACCGCGAACACTGAAGCTTTCTTT. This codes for CASSLRTANTEAFF.

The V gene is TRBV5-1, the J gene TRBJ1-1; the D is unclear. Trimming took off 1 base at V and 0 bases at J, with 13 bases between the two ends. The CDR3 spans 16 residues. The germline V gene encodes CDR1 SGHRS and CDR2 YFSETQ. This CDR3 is CASSLLTDGMNTEAFF. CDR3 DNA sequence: TGCGCCAGCAGCTTGTTAACGGACGGAATGAACACTGAAGCTTTCTTT.

DNA for the CDR3: TGTGCCAGCAGTCAGGACCAAGGAAATCAGCCCCAGCATTTT. This translates into CASSQDQGNQPQHF. The chain recombines TRBV2 with TRBJ1-5; D is unresolved. Between the trimmed V and J ends, which lost 5 bases and 4 bases, there was a span of 12 bases. The CDR3 consists of 14 residues. The germline V gene has CDR1 SNHLY and CDR2 FYNNEI.

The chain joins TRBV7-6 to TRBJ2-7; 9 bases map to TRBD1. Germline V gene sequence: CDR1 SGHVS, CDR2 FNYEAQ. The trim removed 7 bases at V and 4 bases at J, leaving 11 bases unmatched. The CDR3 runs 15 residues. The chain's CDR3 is CASTPRDREPYEQYF. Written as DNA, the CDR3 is TGTGCCAGCACCCCTAGGGACAGGGAGCCTTACGAGCAGTACTTC.

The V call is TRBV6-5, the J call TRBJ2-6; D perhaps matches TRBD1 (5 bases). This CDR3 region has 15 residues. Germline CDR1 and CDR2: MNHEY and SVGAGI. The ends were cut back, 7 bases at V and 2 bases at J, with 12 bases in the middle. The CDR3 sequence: CASTQGVTGANVLTF. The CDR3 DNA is TGTGCCAGCACCCAAGGGGTGACTGGGGCCAACGTCCTGACTTTC.

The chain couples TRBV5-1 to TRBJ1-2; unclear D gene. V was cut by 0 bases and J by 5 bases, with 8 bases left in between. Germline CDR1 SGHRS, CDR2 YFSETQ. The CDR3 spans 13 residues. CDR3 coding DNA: TGCGCCAGCAGCTTGGTTCAGGATTATGGCTACACCTTC. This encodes CASSLVQDYGYTF.

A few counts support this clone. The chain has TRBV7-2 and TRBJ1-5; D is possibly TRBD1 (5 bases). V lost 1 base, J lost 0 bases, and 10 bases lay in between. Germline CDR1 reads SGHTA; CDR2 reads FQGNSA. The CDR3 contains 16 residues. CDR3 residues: CASSLGGPLSNQPQHF. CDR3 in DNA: TGTGCCAGCAGCTTAGGGGGCCCGCTTAGCAATCAGCCCCAGCATTTT.

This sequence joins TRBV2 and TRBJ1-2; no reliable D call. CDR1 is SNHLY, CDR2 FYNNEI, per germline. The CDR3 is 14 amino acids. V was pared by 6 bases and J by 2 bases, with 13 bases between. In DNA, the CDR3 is TGTGCCAGCAGCTCAGAAAGGCTGAACTATGGCTACACCTTC. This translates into CASSSERLNYGYTF.

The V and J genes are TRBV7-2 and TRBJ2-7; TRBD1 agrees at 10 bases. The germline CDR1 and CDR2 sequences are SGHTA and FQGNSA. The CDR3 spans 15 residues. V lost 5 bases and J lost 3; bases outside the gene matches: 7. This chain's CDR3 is CASSRSGTGVYEQYF. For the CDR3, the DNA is TGTGCCAGCAGCCGATCCGGGACAGGGGTCTACGAGCAGTACTTC.

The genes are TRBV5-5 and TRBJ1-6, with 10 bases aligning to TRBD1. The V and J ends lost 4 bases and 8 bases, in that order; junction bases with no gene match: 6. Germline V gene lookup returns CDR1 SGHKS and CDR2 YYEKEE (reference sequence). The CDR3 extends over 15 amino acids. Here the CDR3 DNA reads TGTGCCAGCAGCACAGGACAGGGGGATTATTCACCCCTCCACTTT. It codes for CASSTGQGDYSPLHF.

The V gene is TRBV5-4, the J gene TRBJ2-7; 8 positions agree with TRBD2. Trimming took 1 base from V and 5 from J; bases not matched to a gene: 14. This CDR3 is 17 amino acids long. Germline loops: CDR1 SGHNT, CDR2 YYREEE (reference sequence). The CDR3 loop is CASSLWPSERGRDEQYF. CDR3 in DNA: TGTGCCAGCAGCTTGTGGCCGTCTGAGCGGGGGCGGGACGAGCAGTACTTC.

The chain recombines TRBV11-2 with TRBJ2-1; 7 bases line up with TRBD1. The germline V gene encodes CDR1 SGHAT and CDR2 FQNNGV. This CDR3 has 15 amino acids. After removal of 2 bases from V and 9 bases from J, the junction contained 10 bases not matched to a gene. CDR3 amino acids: CASSLIRQGLGEQFF. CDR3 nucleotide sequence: TGTGCCAGCAGCTTAATAAGACAGGGCTTAGGTGAGCAGTTCTTC. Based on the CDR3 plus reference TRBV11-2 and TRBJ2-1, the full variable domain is EAGVAQSPRYKIIEKRQSVAFWCNPISGHATLYWYQQILGQGPKLLIQFQNNGVVDDSQLPKDRFSAERLKGVDSTLKIQPAKLEDSAVYLCASSLIRQGLGEQFFGPGTRLTVL.

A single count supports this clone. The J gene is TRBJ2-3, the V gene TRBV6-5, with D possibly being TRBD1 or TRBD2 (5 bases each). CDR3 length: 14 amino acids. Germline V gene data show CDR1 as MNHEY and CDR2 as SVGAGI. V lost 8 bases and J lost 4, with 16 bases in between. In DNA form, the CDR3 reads TGTGCCAGCCGAAGACGGGGCGCCTCAGATACGCAGTATTTT. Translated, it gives CASRRRGASDTQYF.

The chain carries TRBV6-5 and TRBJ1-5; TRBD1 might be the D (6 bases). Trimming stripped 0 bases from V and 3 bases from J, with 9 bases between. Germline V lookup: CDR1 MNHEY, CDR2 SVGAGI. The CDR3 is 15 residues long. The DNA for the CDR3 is TGTGCCAGCAGTTACTCAGGACAGTTCAATCAGCCCCAGCATTTT. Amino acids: CASSYSGQFNQPQHF.

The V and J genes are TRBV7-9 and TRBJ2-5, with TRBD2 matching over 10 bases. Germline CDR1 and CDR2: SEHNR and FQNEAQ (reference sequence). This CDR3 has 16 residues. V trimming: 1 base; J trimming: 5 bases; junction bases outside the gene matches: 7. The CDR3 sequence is CASSLGAPSGGETQYF. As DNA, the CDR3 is TGTGCCAGCAGCTTAGGGGCTCCTAGCGGGGGTGAGACCCAGTACTTC.

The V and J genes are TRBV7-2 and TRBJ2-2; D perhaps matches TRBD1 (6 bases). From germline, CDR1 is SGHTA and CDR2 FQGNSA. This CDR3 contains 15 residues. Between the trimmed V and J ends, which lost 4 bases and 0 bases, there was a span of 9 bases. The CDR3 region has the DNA TGTGCCAGCAGCTCAACAGGGTCGAACACCGGGGAGCTGTTTTTT. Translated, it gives CASSSTGSNTGELFF.

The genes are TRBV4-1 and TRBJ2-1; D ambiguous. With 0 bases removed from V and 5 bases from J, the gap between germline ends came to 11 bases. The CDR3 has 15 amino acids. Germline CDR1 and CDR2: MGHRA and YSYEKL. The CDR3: CASSQERSGHNEQFF. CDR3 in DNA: TGCGCCAGCAGCCAAGAGCGGTCAGGACACAATGAGCAGTTCTTC.

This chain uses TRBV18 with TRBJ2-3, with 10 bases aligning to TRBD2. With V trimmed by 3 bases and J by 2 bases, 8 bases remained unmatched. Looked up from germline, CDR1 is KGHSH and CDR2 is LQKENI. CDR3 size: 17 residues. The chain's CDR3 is CASSPQTSGRFTDTQYF. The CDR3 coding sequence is TGTGCCAGCTCACCCCAGACTAGCGGGCGATTCACAGATACGCAGTATTTT.

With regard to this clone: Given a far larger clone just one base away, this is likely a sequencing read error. CDR3 region: CASSLDGTEAFF. CDR3 nucleotide sequence: TGTGCCAGCAGCTTAGACGGGACTGAAGCTTTCTTT. This chain uses TRBV7-2 with TRBJ1-1, with D hard to call. V was shortened by 1 base and J by 5 bases, with 5 bases between the two germline ends. CDR1 SGHTA and CDR2 FQGNSA come from the germline V gene. The CDR3 contains 12 residues.

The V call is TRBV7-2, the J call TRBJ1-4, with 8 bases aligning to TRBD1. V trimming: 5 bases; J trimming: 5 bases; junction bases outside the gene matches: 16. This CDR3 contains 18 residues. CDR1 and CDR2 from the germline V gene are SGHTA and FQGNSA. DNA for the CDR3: TGTGCCAGCAGCGGAGTTAGCCGGGACAGGAGCCAAAATGAAAAACTGTTTTTT. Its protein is CASSGVSRDRSQNEKLFF.

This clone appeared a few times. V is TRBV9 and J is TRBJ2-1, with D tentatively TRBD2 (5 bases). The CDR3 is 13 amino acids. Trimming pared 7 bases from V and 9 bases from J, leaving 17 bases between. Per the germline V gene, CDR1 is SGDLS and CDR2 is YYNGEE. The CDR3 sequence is CASRGASAVEQFF. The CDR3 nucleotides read TGTGCCAGCCGGGGTGCTAGTGCTGTTGAGCAGTTCTTC.

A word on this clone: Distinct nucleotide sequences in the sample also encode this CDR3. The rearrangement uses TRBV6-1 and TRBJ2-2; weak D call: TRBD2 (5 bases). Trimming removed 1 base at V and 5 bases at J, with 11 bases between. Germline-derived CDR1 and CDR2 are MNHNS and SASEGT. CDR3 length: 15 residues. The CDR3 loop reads CASSEGGRGTGELFF. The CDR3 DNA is TGTGCCAGCAGTGAAGGAGGGAGAGGGACCGGGGAGCTGTTTTTT.

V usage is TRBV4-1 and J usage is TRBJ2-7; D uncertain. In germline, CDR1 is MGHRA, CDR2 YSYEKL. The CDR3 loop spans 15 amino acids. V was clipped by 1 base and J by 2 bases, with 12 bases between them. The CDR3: CASSQVAETTYEQYF. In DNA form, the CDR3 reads TGCGCCAGCAGCCAAGTTGCAGAAACGACCTACGAGCAGTACTTC.

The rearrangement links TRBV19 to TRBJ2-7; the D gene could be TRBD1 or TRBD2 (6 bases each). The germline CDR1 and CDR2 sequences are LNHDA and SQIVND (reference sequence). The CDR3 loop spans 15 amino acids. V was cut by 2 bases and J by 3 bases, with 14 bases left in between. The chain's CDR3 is CASSISGAASYEQYF. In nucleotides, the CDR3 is TGTGCCAGTAGTATATCGGGGGCGGCTAGCTACGAGCAGTACTTC.